The 14 T cell receptor beta chains given below trace back to one sample, sequenced in a study of blood T cell repertoires in COVID-19. The method was immunoSEQ multiplex PCR; TCRdb's version includes in-frame clones alone and lacks a portion of them. Here the sample spans roughly 130,000 clones, about 85% being singletons. The sequencing input was peripheral blood. Every receptor here comes from a human donor with COVID-19, enrolled during active disease. The donor label of this sample is uncertain.

The rearrangement joins TRBV5-1 to TRBJ2-2; TRBD2 matches at 11 bases. Germline lookup yields CDR1 SGHRS and CDR2 YFSETQ. V lost 4 bases, J lost 4 bases, and 3 bases stayed unmatched. The CDR3 loop spans 15 amino acids. CDR3 sequence: CASSSSGGATGELFF. The CDR3 DNA reads as TGCGCCAGCAGCAGTAGCGGGGGGGCCACCGGGGAGCTGTTTTTT.

The chain links TRBV24-1 to TRBJ1-4; perhaps TRBD1 as D (6 bases). The ends were cut back, 3 bases at V and 0 bases at J, with 10 bases in the middle. The CDR3 length is 16 residues. Germline CDR1 is KGHDR and CDR2 is SFDVKD. The CDR3 sequence: CATSDDRTPTNEKLFF. CDR3 DNA: TGTGCCACCAGTGATGACAGGACCCCAACTAATGAAAAACTGTTTTTT.

The V and J genes are TRBV6-1 and TRBJ2-1; no definite D call. The CDR3 sequence is 16 residues long. Trimming took off 0 bases at V and 4 bases at J, with 13 bases between the two ends. Germline V lookup: CDR1 MNHNS, CDR2 SASEGT. Here the CDR3 DNA reads TGTGCCAGCAGTGAAGCGCTAGTCAAGCAATACAATGAGCAGTTCTTC. It specifies CASSEALVKQYNEQFF.

This chain uses TRBV7-9 with TRBJ2-1, with D possibly TRBD1 on 6 matching bases. Germline V gene data show CDR1 as SEHNR and CDR2 as FQNEAQ (reference sequence). The CDR3 consists of 17 residues. V was trimmed by 1 base and J by 4 bases, leaving 17 bases between them. CDR3 nucleotides: TGTGCCAGCAGCTTAGGGGATGGGCGGACAGAGTACAATGAGCAGTTCTTC. This encodes CASSLGDGRTEYNEQFF.

This clone was recorded only once. The chain carries TRBV4-1 and TRBJ2-7; 8 nucleotides line up with TRBD2. Germline V lookup: CDR1 MGHRA, CDR2 YSYEKL. CDR3 length: 16 residues. J was trimmed by 4 bases and V by 1 base; bases with no gene match: 9. In DNA, the CDR3 is TGCGCCAGCAGCCAAGGTAGGGCTAGCGGGCGGTACGAGCAGTACTTC. Protein product: CASSQGRASGRYEQYF.

The V call is TRBV10-3, the J call TRBJ2-7; TRBD1 matches at 7 bases. CDR3 length: 14 amino acids. Germline V gene data show CDR1 as ENHRY and CDR2 as SYGVKD. Losses at the gene ends were 10 bases for V and 1 base for J; bases not matched to a gene: 10. The CDR3 loop reads CATRSGTASYEQYF. The CDR3 DNA follows: TGTGCCACCCGTTCCGGGACAGCATCCTACGAGCAGTACTTC.

The count of this clone is one. The V gene is TRBV20-1, the J gene TRBJ2-3; the D gene is possibly TRBD1 (5 bases). V was clipped by 5 bases and J by 5 bases, with 8 bases between them. The CDR3 is 11 amino acids. Germline CDR1 reads DFQATT; CDR2 reads SNEGSKA (reference sequence). CDR3 sequence: CSAPRGDTQYF. In DNA, the CDR3 is TGCAGTGCTCCTAGGGGAGATACGCAGTATTTT.

This clone has more than one count but fewer than ten. CDR3 DNA sequence: TGTGCCAGCAGCTTAAGCGGGACACGAGTCACTGAAGCTTTCTTT. Protein sequence: CASSLSGTRVTEAFF. The gene calls are TRBV11-2 and TRBJ1-1; maybe TRBD1 (6 bases). Trimming removed 2 bases at V and 4 bases at J, with 14 bases between. The germline CDR1 and CDR2 sequences are SGHAT and FQNNGV. CDR3 length: 15 amino acids.

The chain is built from TRBV25-1 and TRBJ2-1, with 13 bases that match TRBD2. Germline V CDR1 and CDR2: MGHDK, SYGVNS. This CDR3 is built from 18 residues. V shed 6 bases and J 5 bases; nucleotides not matched to a gene: 13. CDR3 sequence: CASRRGLAGDSIHNEQFF. In DNA form, the CDR3 reads TGTGCCAGCAGGAGAGGACTAGCGGGAGATTCCATCCACAATGAGCAGTTCTTC.

The rearrangement links TRBV30 to TRBJ1-5; maybe TRBD1 (6 bases). Trimming cost V 5 bases and J 7 bases, with 15 bases left between them. The germline V gene encodes CDR1 GTSNPN and CDR2 SVGIG (reference sequence). The CDR3 is made up of 13 amino acids. The CDR3 is CAWAPGGQQPQHF. Here the CDR3 DNA reads TGTGCCTGGGCCCCTGGGGGCCAACAGCCCCAGCATTTT.

The chain is built from TRBV25-1 and TRBJ2-3, with D possibly being TRBD2 (7 bases). The CDR3 extends over 16 amino acids. Between the trimmed V and J ends, which lost 3 bases and 3 bases, there was a span of 16 bases. Germline V gene sequence: CDR1 MGHDK, CDR2 SYGVNS. DNA of the CDR3: TGTGCCAGCAGTGATGGGACGGGGAGGGGGACAGATACGCAGTATTTT. It yields the protein CASSDGTGRGTDTQYF.

V is TRBV10-3 and J is TRBJ1-1; TRBD1 aligns across 7 bases. The V gene end was trimmed by 10 bases and the J gene end by 5 bases; junction bases not matched to a gene: 10. Germline loops: CDR1 ENHRY, CDR2 SYGVKD. CDR3 length equals 13 residues. The CDR3 loop is CATTKGADTEAFF. The CDR3 nucleotides are TGTGCCACCACAAAGGGGGCGGATACTGAAGCTTTCTTT.

The chain joins TRBV6-5 to TRBJ1-2; 9 bases align to TRBD1. The germline CDR1 and CDR2 sequences are MNHEY and SVGAGI. After removal of 6 bases from V and 4 bases from J, the junction contained 6 bases not matched to a gene. CDR3 length equals 14 residues. CDR3 protein: CASSIGTGFYGYTF. Written as DNA, the CDR3 is TGTGCCAGCAGCATCGGGACAGGGTTCTATGGCTACACCTTC.

V usage is TRBV6-4 and J usage is TRBJ1-6, with 8 bases that match TRBD1. The CDR3 runs 15 residues. CDR1 is MRHNA and CDR2 is SNTAGT in the germline V gene. With 0 bases clipped from V and 9 bases from J, the junction kept 4 bases outside the gene matches. The CDR3 nucleotides are TGTGCCAGCAGTGACTCGAGCAGGGGGCGTTCACCCCTCCACTTT. Translation: CASSDSSRGRSPLHF.